A selection of T cell receptor beta chains follows, all from one sample in a study of blood T cells in healthy people across ages. TCRdb analysed the 5' RACE reads with MiXCR anew, one entry per CDR3 protein. The table has about 2 million distinct CDR3 sequences, around 48% seen once. Material for sequencing was blood. The receptor source for this set is a woman aged 40-49 years in good health. The CDR3 runs from the conserved cysteine through the conserved F or W. The D gene is left open where the match is weak. Not all rows give a size; the values are once, few, many and, for expanded clones, a class.

V gene	clone size	J gene	D gene	CDR3 DNA	CDR3 protein
TRBV28	few	TRBJ2-1	NA	TGTGCCAGCAGAAAAGCGGTAATGGTTTACAATGAGCAGTTCTTC	CASRKAVMVYNEQFF
TRBV3-1	NA	TRBJ2-3	TRBD2	TGTGCCAGCAGCCAAGATTATCGCGGGGGGTCCAAAACGCAGTATTTT	CASSQDYRGGSKTQYF
TRBV20-1	NA	TRBJ2-1	TRBD2	TGCAGTGCTAGAGATCCGGCGGGGGGGGCCAAGAGGGAGCAGTTCTTC	CSARDPAGGAKREQFF
TRBV20-1	few	TRBJ1-4	NA	TGCAGTGCTAGTAGAAACCAGGGTGAAAAACTGTTTTTT	CSASRNQGEKLFF
TRBV5-6	NA	TRBJ2-7	NA	TGTGCCAGCAGCTTGAGTCCATTTCGTTCCTACGAGCAGTACTTC	CASSLSPFRSYEQYF
TRBV6-5	NA	TRBJ2-2	NA	TGTGCCAGCAGTTACAGGCGGCAGGGGAGGGCGGCCGGGGAGCTGTTTTTT	CASSYRRQGRAAGELFF
TRBV5-1	NA	TRBJ1-1	NA	TGCGCCAGCAGGCTGGCCCCCCCGAACACTGAAGCTTTCTTT	CASRLAPPNTEAFF
TRBV7-2	NA	TRBJ2-3	TRBD2	TGTGCCAGCAGCTTAGCGAGGCGCGGGGGGGCCTCAGATACGCAGTATTTT	CASSLARRGGASDTQYF
TRBV7-2	NA	TRBJ1-2	NA	TGTGCCAGCAGCTCCGAGACAGGAAACTTCAATGGCTACACCTTC	CASSSETGNFNGYTF
TRBV15	few	TRBJ1-4	NA	TGTGCCATAGCAGGGGCGCTTGGTGAAAAACTGTTTTTT	CAIAGALGEKLFF